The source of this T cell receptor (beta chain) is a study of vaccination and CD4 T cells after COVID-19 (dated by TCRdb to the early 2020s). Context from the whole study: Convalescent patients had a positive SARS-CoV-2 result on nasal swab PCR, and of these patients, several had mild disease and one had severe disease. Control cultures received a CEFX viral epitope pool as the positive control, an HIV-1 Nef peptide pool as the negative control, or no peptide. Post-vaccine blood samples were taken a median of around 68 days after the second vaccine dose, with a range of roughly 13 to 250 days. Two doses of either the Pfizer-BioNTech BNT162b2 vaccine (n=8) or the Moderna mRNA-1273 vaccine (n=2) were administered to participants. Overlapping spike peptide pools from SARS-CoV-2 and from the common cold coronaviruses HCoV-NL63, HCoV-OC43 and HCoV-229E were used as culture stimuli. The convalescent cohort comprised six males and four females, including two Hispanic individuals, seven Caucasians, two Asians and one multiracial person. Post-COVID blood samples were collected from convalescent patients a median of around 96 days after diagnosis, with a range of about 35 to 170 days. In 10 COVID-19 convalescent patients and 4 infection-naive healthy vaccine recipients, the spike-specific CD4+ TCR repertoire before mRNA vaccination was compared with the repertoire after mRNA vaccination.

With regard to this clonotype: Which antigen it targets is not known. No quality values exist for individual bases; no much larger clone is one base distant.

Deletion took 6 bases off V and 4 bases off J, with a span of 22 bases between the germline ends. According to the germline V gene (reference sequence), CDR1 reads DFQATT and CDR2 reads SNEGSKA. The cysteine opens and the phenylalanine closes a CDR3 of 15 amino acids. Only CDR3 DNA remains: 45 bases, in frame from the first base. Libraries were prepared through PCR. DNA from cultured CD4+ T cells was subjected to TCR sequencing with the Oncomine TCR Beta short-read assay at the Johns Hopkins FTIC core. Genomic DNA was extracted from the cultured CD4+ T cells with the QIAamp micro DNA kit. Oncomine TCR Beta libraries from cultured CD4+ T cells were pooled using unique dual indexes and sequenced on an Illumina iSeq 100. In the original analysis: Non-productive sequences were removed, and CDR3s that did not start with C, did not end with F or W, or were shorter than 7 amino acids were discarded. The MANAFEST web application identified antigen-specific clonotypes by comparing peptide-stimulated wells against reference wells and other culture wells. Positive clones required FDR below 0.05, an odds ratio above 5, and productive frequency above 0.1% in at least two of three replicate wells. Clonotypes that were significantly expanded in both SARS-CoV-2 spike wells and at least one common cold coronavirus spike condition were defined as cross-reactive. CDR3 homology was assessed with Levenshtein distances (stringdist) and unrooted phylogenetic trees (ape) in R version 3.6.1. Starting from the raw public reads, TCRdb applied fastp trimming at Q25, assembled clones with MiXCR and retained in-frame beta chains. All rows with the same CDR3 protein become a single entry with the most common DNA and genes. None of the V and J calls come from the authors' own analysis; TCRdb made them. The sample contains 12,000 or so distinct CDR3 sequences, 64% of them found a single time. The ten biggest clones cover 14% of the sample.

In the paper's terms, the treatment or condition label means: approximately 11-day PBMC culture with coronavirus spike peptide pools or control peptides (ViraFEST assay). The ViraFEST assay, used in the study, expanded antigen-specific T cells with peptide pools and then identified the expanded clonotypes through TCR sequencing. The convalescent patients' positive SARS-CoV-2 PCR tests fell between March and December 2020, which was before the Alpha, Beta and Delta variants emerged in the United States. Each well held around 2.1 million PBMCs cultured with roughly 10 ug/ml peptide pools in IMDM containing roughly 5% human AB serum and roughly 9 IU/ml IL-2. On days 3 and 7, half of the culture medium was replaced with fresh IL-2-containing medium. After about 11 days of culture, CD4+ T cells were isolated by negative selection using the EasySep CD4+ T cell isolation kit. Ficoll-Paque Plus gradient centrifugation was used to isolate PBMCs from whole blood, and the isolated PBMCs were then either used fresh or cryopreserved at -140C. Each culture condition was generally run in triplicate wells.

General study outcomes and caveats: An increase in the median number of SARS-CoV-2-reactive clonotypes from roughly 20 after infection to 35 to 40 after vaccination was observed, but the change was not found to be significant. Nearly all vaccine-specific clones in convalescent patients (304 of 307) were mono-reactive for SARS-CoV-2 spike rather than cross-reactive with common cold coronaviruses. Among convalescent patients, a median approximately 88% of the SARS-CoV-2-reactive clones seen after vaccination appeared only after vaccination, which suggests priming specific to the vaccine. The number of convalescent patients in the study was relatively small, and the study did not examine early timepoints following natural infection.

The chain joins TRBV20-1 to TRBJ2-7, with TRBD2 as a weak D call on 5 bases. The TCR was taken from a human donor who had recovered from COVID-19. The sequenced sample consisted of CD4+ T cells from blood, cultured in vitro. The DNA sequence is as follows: TGCAGTGCCAATCTGAGGACCGCACGCGGGTACGAGCAGTACTTC. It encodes CSANLRTARGYEQYF.